A selection of T cell receptor beta chains follows, all from one sample in a study of Ad26.COV2.S vaccination and SARS-CoV-2 variants. The table came from immunoSEQ multiplex PCR; TCRdb's copy has only in-frame clones and leaves some out. The data show hundreds of thousands of clones, roughly nine tenths seen once. Sequences were derived from peripheral blood, sampled in a trial of Ad26.COV2.S vaccine versus placebo. All receptors come from a person aged 18 to 65 who received the Ad26.COV2.S COVID-19 vaccine or a placebo. Each CDR3 is given with its conserved first and last residue. The D gene is left open where the match is weak. Some rows mark clone size as missing; the rest say once, few, many or name a class of expanded clone.

CASSPEAGVNQPQHF	TGTGCCAGCTCACCCGAGGCAGGGGTAAATCAGCCCCAGCATTTT	NA	TRBV18	TRBJ1-5	NA
CAIRNGGAETQYF	TGTGCCATCAGGAACGGGGGGGCCGAGACCCAGTACTTC	NA	TRBV10-3	TRBJ2-5	TRBD2
CASSRQGNEKLFF	TGTGCCAGCAGTCGACAGGGAAATGAAAAACTGTTTTTT	NA	TRBV6-2/TRBV6-3	TRBJ1-4	TRBD1
CASSVSSGGVAFF	TGTGCCAGCAGCGTAAGCTCAGGGGGCGTAGCTTTCTTT	NA	TRBV9	TRBJ1-1	TRBD1
CASGYSPLHF	TGTGCCAGCGGGTATTCACCCCTCCACTTT	NA	TRBV27	TRBJ1-6	NA
CASSQVGASGVIQYF	TGTGCCAGCAGCCAAGTAGGGGCTAGCGGGGTCATTCAGTACTTC	NA	TRBV3-1/TRBV3-2	TRBJ2-4	TRBD2
CAWTLDRVDEKLFF	TGTGCCTGGACCTTGGACAGGGTCGATGAAAAACTGTTTTTT	NA	TRBV30	TRBJ1-4	TRBD1
CASSLGTGTYEQYF	TGTGCCAGCAGCTTGGGGACAGGGACCTACGAGCAGTACTTC	NA	TRBV13	TRBJ2-7	TRBD1
CAWGTEAQKLFF	TGTGCCTGGGGGACAGAAGCCCAAAAACTGTTTTTT	NA	TRBV30	TRBJ1-4	TRBD1
CASSLGVGRGTEAFF	TGTGCCAGCAGCTTAGGCGTGGGCAGGGGCACTGAAGCTTTCTTT	NA	TRBV7-8	TRBJ1-1	NA
CASSSHGPGTNEKLFF	TGTGCCAGCAGTTCTCACGGACCGGGGACTAATGAAAAACTGTTTTTT	NA	TRBV6-6	TRBJ1-4	NA
CASSLSGGHNEQFF	TGTGCCAGCAGTCTCAGCGGGGGCCACAATGAGCAGTTCTTC	NA	TRBV3-1/TRBV3-2	TRBJ2-1	TRBD2
CASSLDRGQGSSYEQYF	TGTGCCAGCAGCTTAGATCGAGGGCAGGGGAGCTCCTACGAGCAGTACTTC	NA	TRBV11-2	TRBJ2-7	NA
CASGLVRGGIGGEQFF	TGTGCTAGTGGTTTGGTACGGGGCGGGATCGGGGGTGAGCAGTTCTTC	once	TRBV12-5	TRBJ2-1	NA
CASSVGSINEKLFF	TGTGCCAGCAGCGTCGGCAGTATTAATGAAAAACTGTTTTTT	NA	TRBV9	TRBJ1-4	NA
CASSFSRRGYTF	TGTGCCAGCAGCTTTAGCCGCAGGGGCTACACCTTC	NA	TRBV5-6	TRBJ1-2	NA
CASSLWSGAYHEQYF	TGTGCCAGCAGCTTATGGTCAGGGGCCTACCACGAGCAGTACTTC	NA	TRBV7-2	TRBJ2-7	NA
CASSLELQGGGETQYF	TGCGCCAGCAGCTTGGAGCTGCAGGGGGGGGGAGAGACCCAGTACTTC	NA	TRBV5-1	TRBJ2-5	NA
CASSAGHGYTF	TGTGCCAGCAGCGCAGGGCATGGCTACACCTTC	once	TRBV6-5	TRBJ1-2	NA
CASSFRGPDTQYF	TGTGCCAGCAGCTTTAGGGGTCCAGATACGCAGTATTTT	NA	TRBV7-9	TRBJ2-3	NA
CSASNREGENYGYTF	TGCAGTGCTAGTAACAGGGAGGGAGAAAACTATGGCTACACCTTC	few	TRBV20-1	TRBJ1-2	NA
CASSQPSTDTQYF	TGTGCCAGCTCCCAGCCTAGCACAGATACGCAGTATTTT	NA	TRBV18	TRBJ2-3	NA
CASSASGGGGTDTQYF	TGTGCCAGCAGCGCCTCCGGGGGAGGGGGGACAGATACGCAGTATTTT	NA	TRBV7-2	TRBJ2-3	NA
CASSPLGGSETQYF	TGTGCCAGCTCACCACTGGGGGGGTCAGAGACCCAGTACTTC	NA	TRBV18	TRBJ2-5	TRBD2
CASLIGRRSTDTQYF	TGTGCCAGCCTTATTGGCCGGAGGAGCACAGATACGCAGTATTTT	NA	TRBV6-5	TRBJ2-3	NA
CASSYRSIKGYEQYF	TGTGCCAGCTCATACAGGAGCATCAAGGGGTACGAGCAGTACTTC	NA	TRBV18	TRBJ2-7	NA
CASTTEGGNNSPLHF	TGTGCCAGCACCACCGAGGGGGGAAATAATTCACCCCTCCACTTT	NA	TRBV9	TRBJ1-6	NA
CASSELGVRNTEAFF	TGTGCCAGCAGTGAACTAGGGGTTCGGAACACTGAAGCTTTCTTT	NA	TRBV6-1	TRBJ1-1	NA
CASSFSRDRGRRTNEKLFF	TGTGCCAGCAGCTTTTCCCGGGACAGGGGGCGCAGGACTAATGAAAAACTGTTTTTT	once	TRBV7-8	TRBJ1-4	TRBD1
CASRFAETQYF	TGTGCCAGCAGGTTCGCGGAGACCCAGTACTTC	NA	TRBV11-2	TRBJ2-5	NA
CASSRDNEQFF	TGTGCCAGCTCCAGAGACAATGAGCAGTTCTTC	NA	TRBV6-5	TRBJ2-1	NA
CASSSGQGAGGNTIYF	TGTGCCAGCAGCTCCGGACAGGGGGCGGGTGGAAACACCATATATTTT	NA	TRBV7-9	TRBJ1-3	TRBD1
CASSSPGTGEYEQYF	TGTGCCAGCAGCTCCCCCGGGACAGGGGAGTACGAGCAGTACTTC	NA	TRBV5-4	TRBJ2-7	TRBD1
CASSYSNQPQHF	TGTGCCAGCAGTTATAGCAATCAGCCCCAGCATTTT	few	TRBV12-3/TRBV12-4	TRBJ1-5	NA
CASSQVRQSTDTQYF	TGTGCCAGCTCACAGGTGAGACAGAGCACAGATACGCAGTATTTT	NA	TRBV18	TRBJ2-3	NA
CASSRTGEAEAFF	TGCGCCAGCAGCCGAACAGGGGAGGCTGAAGCTTTCTTT	NA	TRBV5-1	TRBJ1-1	TRBD1
CASSLGSGSTDTQYF	TGTGCCAGCAGCTTAGGTAGCGGGAGCACAGATACGCAGTATTTT	once	TRBV7-2	TRBJ2-3	TRBD2
CASNFLGTETQYF	TGTGCCAGCAATTTCCTAGGTACGGAGACCCAGTACTTC	NA	TRBV12-3/TRBV12-4	TRBJ2-5	NA
CASSQVGGAQGTEAFF	TGTGCCAGCAGCCAAGTGGGGGGGGCGCAGGGCACTGAAGCTTTCTTT	once	TRBV14	TRBJ1-1	NA
CASSLGANTEAFF	TGTGCCAGCAGTTTAGGAGCGAACACTGAAGCTTTCTTT	NA	TRBV27	TRBJ1-1	NA
CASSRGTPLGGVGETQYF	TGTGCCAGCAGTCGAGGCACCCCCCTTGGCGGGGTCGGGGAGACCCAGTACTTC	NA	TRBV4-2	TRBJ2-5	NA
CASSFVWGDNEQFF	TGTGCCAGCAGCTTTGTGTGGGGGGACAATGAGCAGTTCTTC	NA	TRBV11-2	TRBJ2-1	NA
CASSENAGATDTQYF	TGTGCCAGCAGTGAAAATGCAGGGGCAACAGATACGCAGTATTTT	NA	TRBV6-4	TRBJ2-3	NA
CASSLMPGLPYF	TGTGCCAGCAGCTTAATGCCAGGCCTTCCGTACTTC	NA	TRBV11-2	TRBJ2-7	NA
CASSASGGFYNEQFF	TGTGCCAGCAGCGCTAGCGGGGGGTTCTACAATGAGCAGTTCTTC	once	TRBV9	TRBJ2-1	TRBD2
CASSFYRAPYLGELFF	TGTGCCAGCAGTTTTTACAGGGCCCCTTATCTCGGGGAGCTGTTTTTT	NA	TRBV27	TRBJ2-2	NA
CASSLGQPDRMYGYTF	TGCGCCAGCAGCTTGGGACAGCCAGACAGAATGTATGGCTACACCTTC	NA	TRBV5-1	TRBJ1-2	NA
CASSFGTGDSGNTIYF	TGTGCCAGCAGCTTTGGGACAGGAGATTCTGGAAACACCATATATTTT	NA	TRBV11-3	TRBJ1-3	TRBD1